This TCR beta chain is drawn from a study of blood T cell repertoires in COVID-19. Study background: Samples came from the United States, Italy and Spain, spanning acute and convalescent COVID-19. From T cells, B-cell-depleted T cells, or PBMCs came the material, which was cDNA or gDNA.

Per the study methods: Amplification of reference gene primers was used by the study to estimate nucleated cell counts. Profiling relied on immunoSEQ multiplex PCR, and the TCRdb table lists in-frame clones only, not all of them. D and trimming come from the DNA, and the V and J calls and clone size come from that table. The sample has more than 70,000 clones, 90% seen once; the top ten hold roughly 0.73%. The CDR3 totals 14 residues. Trimming removed 2 bases from V and 5 bases from J; junction bases left unmatched: 4. Germline V gene sequence: CDR1 SGHTA, CDR2 FQGTGA. The chain couples TRBV7-3 to TRBJ2-5; the match to TRBD2 covers 8 bases. Input material: peripheral blood. The source is a woman older than 75 with acute or convalescent COVID-19. CDR3 nucleotide sequence: TGTGCCAGCAGCTTAGGGACTAGTGGCGAGACCCAGTACTTC. Encoded protein: CASSLGTSGETQYF.